Below are 26 T cell receptor beta chains sequenced from a single sample in a study of patients and donors after allogeneic stem cell transplantation. From the RT-PCR reads, TCRdb called clonotypes with MiXCR, one entry per CDR3 protein. Of fewer than 200,000 distinct CDR3 sequences in the sample, roughly 31% were seen once. Sample: blood, either unsorted or a sorted T cell fraction (not recorded which). The receptors come from a human donor who was either an allogeneic HSCT recipient or a stem cell or donor lymphocyte infusion donor (not recorded which). It is not recorded whose cells these are; they may come from a transplant donor.

This clonotype was recorded a few times. The chain employs TRBV5-6 and TRBJ1-5; no firm D call. Germline assignment: CDR1 SGHDT and CDR2 YYEEEE. Trimming shortened V by 0 bases and J by 3 bases, and 4 bases separated the two germline ends. The CDR3 is made up of 13 amino acids. CDR3 amino acids: CASSLDPNQPQHF. The DNA for the CDR3 is TGTGCCAGCAGCTTGGACCCCAATCAGCCCCAGCATTTT.

The V call is TRBV12-3 or TRBV12-4, the J call TRBJ2-5; 10 bases map to TRBD2. V gave up 5 bases and J gave up 5 bases; unmatched junction bases: 5. The CDR3 has 14 amino acids. The CDR3 reads CASSPSGRWETQYF. The CDR3 coding sequence is TGTGCCAGCAGTCCTAGCGGGAGATGGGAGACCCAGTACTTC.

In this sample, this clonotype turned up a few times. The chain employs TRBV28 and TRBJ1-1; D is perhaps TRBD1 (6 bases). CDR3 length: 15 amino acids. Trimming took 6 bases from V and 0 from J, leaving 14 bases between them. The germline CDR1 and CDR2 sequences are MDHEN and SYDVKM. This CDR3 is CASRYPGHLNTEAFF. DNA of the CDR3: TGTGCCAGCAGGTATCCGGGACATTTGAACACTGAAGCTTTCTTT.

The chain couples TRBV20-1 to TRBJ2-3; tentative D call: TRBD2 (7 bases). There are 17 residues in the CDR3. V was shortened by 0 bases and J by 6 bases, with 22 bases between the two germline ends. CDR1 is DFQATT, CDR2 SNEGSKA, per germline (reference sequence). CDR3 nucleotides: TGCAGTGCTAGAGATCCAGGAAGGGGGGGCGGCCAGGATACGCAGTATTTT. Translating gives CSARDPGRGGGQDTQYF.

J is TRBJ2-1 and V is TRBV7-2; 8 bases match TRBD2. The J segment lost 6 bases and the V segment lost 2 bases, leaving 6 bases of the junction unmatched. Looked up from germline, CDR1 is SGHTA and CDR2 is FQGNSA. The CDR3 runs 15 residues. DNA of the CDR3: TGTGCCAGCAGCTTACGAGCGGGAGTAAGCAATGAGCAGTTCTTC. Translation: CASSLRAGVSNEQFF.

This clonotype was seen more than once but under ten times. This rearrangement joins TRBV5-5 to TRBJ2-3; no reliable D call. The germline V and J ends were trimmed by 2 bases and 2 bases, with 6 bases remaining between them. The CDR3 has 13 residues. Germline CDR1 SGHKS, CDR2 YYEKEE (reference sequence). In DNA, the CDR3 is TGTGCCAGCAGCTTTTTTCCCACAGATACGCAGTATTTT. Its translation: CASSFFPTDTQYF.

This clonotype showed up just a few times. A junction end diverges from the germline sequence, so it may reflect a read error. The rearrangement uses TRBV4-3 and TRBJ2-3; TRBD2 aligns across 9 bases. The CDR3 contains 17 residues. Per germline, CDR1 LGHNA and CDR2 YSLEER. CDR3 nucleotides: TGCGCCAGCAGCCAAACCGGGCTGCGGGAGGGCACAGATACACAGTATTTT. It translates to CASSQTGLREGTDTQYF.

This clonotype was counted only a few times. The genes are TRBV28 and TRBJ1-5; possibly TRBD1 for D (5 bases). The CDR3 extends over 13 amino acids. The ends were cut back, 6 bases at V and 1 base at J, with 7 bases in the middle. Germline V lookup: CDR1 MDHEN, CDR2 SYDVKM. The CDR3 sequence is CASSWGSNQPQHF. As DNA, the CDR3 is TGTGCCAGCAGCTGGGGGAGCAATCAGCCCCAGCATTTT.

In its sample, this clonotype was seen a few times. J is TRBJ1-1 and V is TRBV18; no clear D. V was shortened by 1 base and J by 2 bases, with 8 bases between the two germline ends. The CDR3 runs 14 residues. Germline CDR1 reads KGHSH; CDR2 reads LQKENI. CDR3 DNA: TGTGCCAGCTCACCACAGATTCTCAACACTGAAGCTTTCTTT. This codes for CASSPQILNTEAFF.

This clonotype was detected a few times. The chain is built from TRBV4-1 and TRBJ2-7; D is undetermined. The length of the CDR3 is 14 residues. The V end lost 1 base, the J end lost 3 bases, and 10 bases lay between the germline ends. Per the germline V gene, CDR1 is MGHRA and CDR2 is YSYEKL. The CDR3 nucleotides are TGCGCCAGCAGCCAAGGCTCGTTGCACTACGAGCAGTACTTC. This encodes CASSQGSLHYEQYF.

The table lists this clonotype with a few counts. CDR3 region: CASSLQQGYGYTF. The DNA for the CDR3 is TGTGCCAGCAGCTTGCAACAGGGTTATGGCTACACCTTC. V is TRBV7-9 and J is TRBJ1-2; a weak D match, TRBD1 (6 bases). Looked up from germline, CDR1 is SEHNR and CDR2 is FQNEAQ (reference sequence). The CDR3 is 13 residues long. Trimming cost V 3 bases and J 5 bases, with 10 bases left between them.

This chain connects TRBV20-1 to TRBJ2-7; no clear D gene. The CDR3 has 12 amino acids. Germline V gene lookup returns CDR1 DFQATT and CDR2 SNEGSKA (reference sequence). In DNA form, the CDR3 reads TGCGGTACGCGCGAAATCTCCTACGAGCAGTACTTC. Translated, it gives CGTREISYEQYF.

The chain links TRBV10-1 to TRBJ2-1, with D perhaps TRBD1 (6 bases). Germline V gene lookup returns CDR1 WNHNN and CDR2 SYGVQD (reference sequence). This CDR3 has 14 residues. Deletions cut 6 bases from V and 4 bases from J, with 13 bases between. The CDR3 coding sequence is TGCGCCAGCAGCGCCGCGGACAGTTACAATGAGCAGTTCTTC. This encodes CASSAADSYNEQFF.

The V call is TRBV6-5, the J call TRBJ2-6; weak D call: TRBD1 (5 bases). This CDR3 contains 15 residues. Germline V gene data show CDR1 as MNHEY and CDR2 as SVGAGI. The germline V and J ends were trimmed by 5 bases and 3 bases, with 11 bases remaining between them. The CDR3 region has the DNA TGTGCCAGCAGTCCACCAGGGATTGGGGCCAACGTCCTGACTTTC. As protein: CASSPPGIGANVLTF.

V is TRBV29-1 and J is TRBJ1-2; D ambiguous. CDR1 and CDR2 from the germline V gene are SQVTM and ANQGSEA. CDR3 length: 13 amino acids. V lost 4 bases and J lost 5, with 14 bases in between. In DNA, the CDR3 is TGCAGCGTTGCCCCCAACAACGGGTATGGCTACACCTTC. Translating gives CSVAPNNGYGYTF.

Many counts were recorded for this clonotype. The chain combines TRBV4-2 with TRBJ1-1; D gene unclear. Trimming took off 5 bases at V and 4 bases at J, with 17 bases between the two ends. This CDR3 spans 15 amino acids. Germline V CDR1 and CDR2: LGHNA, YNFKEQ. This chain's CDR3 is CASSLDRGKSTEAFF. CDR3 in DNA: TGTGCCAGCAGCTTGGACCGGGGAAAAAGCACTGAAGCTTTCTTT.

The chain carries TRBV20-1 and TRBJ1-1; the match to TRBD1 covers 7 bases. J gave up 4 bases and V 3 bases, and 11 bases lay outside the gene matches. Germline V gene lookup returns CDR1 DFQATT and CDR2 SNEGSKA (reference sequence). The CDR3 runs 15 residues. CDR3 sequence reads: CSASAPPQGVTEAFF. In DNA, the CDR3 is TGCAGTGCTAGCGCCCCTCCTCAGGGGGTCACTGAAGCTTTCTTT.

Ten or more counts support this clonotype. The gene calls are TRBV5-4 and TRBJ1-6; no definite D call. The V gene lost 0 bases and the J gene lost 13 bases, with 5 bases spanning the gap. CDR3 size: 11 residues. From germline, CDR1 is SGHNT and CDR2 YYREEE (reference sequence). The DNA of the CDR3 is TGTGCCAGCAGCTTGGGGGGTCCCCTCCACTTT. Encoded protein: CASSLGGPLHF.

In its sample, this clonotype was seen many times. The V gene is TRBV5-1, the J gene TRBJ1-4; 7 nucleotides agree with TRBD1. The CDR3 has 14 residues. Germline V gene data show CDR1 as SGHRS and CDR2 as YFSETQ. After removal of 4 bases from V and 4 bases from J, the junction contained 4 bases not matched to a gene. The CDR3 region is CASSRQGFNEKLFF. The CDR3 coding sequence is TGCGCCAGCAGCCGACAGGGCTTTAATGAAAAACTGTTTTTT.

This clonotype has at least ten counts. The rearrangement links TRBV20-1 to TRBJ1-2; perhaps TRBD1 as D (5 bases). This CDR3 spans 11 amino acids. Germline V CDR1 and CDR2: DFQATT, SNEGSKA (reference sequence). Trimming took 5 bases from V and 4 from J, leaving 8 bases between them. CDR3 in amino acids: CSAGGFYGYTF. The CDR3 DNA reads TGCAGTGCTGGGGGTTTCTATGGCTACACCTTC.

The J gene is TRBJ2-5, the V gene TRBV5-6; D remains unclear. This CDR3 contains 13 residues. Trimming pared 3 bases from V and 4 bases from J, leaving 10 bases between. In germline, CDR1 is SGHDT, CDR2 YYEEEE. The chain's CDR3 is CASSSVLVETQYF. CDR3 nucleotides: TGTGCCAGCAGCTCCGTGTTAGTAGAGACCCAGTACTTC.

This clonotype was seen repeatedly, ten times or more. V is TRBV5-1 and J is TRBJ1-1, with TRBD1 as a possible D gene (5 bases). The CDR3 is 20 amino acids. Germline assignment: CDR1 SGHRS and CDR2 YFSETQ. V was pared by 1 base and J by 1 base, with 26 bases between. For the CDR3, the DNA is TGCGCCAGCAGCTTGAGCCAGGGAAAGGGGAGTTTTGGAACGAACACTGAAGCTTTCTTT. Protein product: CASSLSQGKGSFGTNTEAFF.

This clonotype was picked up a small number of times. This sequence joins TRBV3-1 and TRBJ1-1; weak D call: TRBD1 (5 bases). The CDR3 contains 12 residues. Germline-derived CDR1 and CDR2 are LGHDT and YNNKEL (reference sequence). The V and J ends lost 4 bases and 10 bases respectively, with 13 bases between them. The CDR3 region is CASSLEGWRAFF. Here the CDR3 DNA reads TGTGCCAGCAGCCTAGAGGGGTGGCGAGCTTTCTTT.

A single count supports this clonotype. CDR3 DNA: TGTGCCAGCACGGGCCCACCAACTAATGAAAAACTGTTTTTT. As protein: CASTGPPTNEKLFF. J is TRBJ1-4 and V is TRBV2; no definite D call. The CDR3 is made up of 14 amino acids. Germline CDR1 and CDR2: SNHLY and FYNNEI. V gave up 7 bases and J gave up 0 bases, with 9 bases separating them.

CDR3: CASSFPGGRTSNQPQHF. CDR3 nucleotide sequence: TGTGCCAGCAGTTTTCCAGGGGGCCGGACCAGCAATCAGCCCCAGCATTTT. The chain recombines TRBV6-5 with TRBJ1-5; 8 nucleotides line up with TRBD1. Trimming cost V 4 bases and J 1 base; bases outside gene matches: 9. The CDR3 is 17 residues long. The germline gives CDR1 MNHEY, CDR2 SVGAGI.

This clonotype was recorded many times. The gene calls are TRBV29-1 and TRBJ1-2; 8 bases match TRBD1. There are 11 residues in the CDR3. The germline CDR1 and CDR2 sequences are SQVTM and ANQGSEA. V shed 6 bases and J 4 bases; nucleotides not matched to a gene: 1. In DNA, the CDR3 is TGCAGCGTCGGGACAGGCTATGGCTACACCTTC. It encodes CSVGTGYGYTF.